Sequencing of this T cell receptor (beta chain) was carried out in a study of spatial heterogeneity in lung cancer. A single record per CDR3 protein comes from TCRdb applying MiXCR to the 5' RACE reads. This sample carries 36,000 or so distinct CDR3 sequences, around 5.5% of them seen once, and the ten largest clones take 29%. This clonotype was counted at least ten times. The time point is: sample taken at primary tumor resection. Frozen PBMC, nontumor lung or tumor provided whole RNA, which was sequenced unsorted. Here the sequenced sample was PBMCs, taken at surgery. The TCR sequence derives from a female donor with early-stage non-small cell lung cancer.

The CDR3 reads CASSFSSGAYNEQFF. The CDR3 DNA reads as TGTGCCAGCAGTTTTTCCAGCGGTGCCTACAATGAGCAGTTCTTC. This chain links TRBV12-3 or TRBV12-4 with TRBJ2-1; D is possibly TRBD2 (5 bases). Trimming removed 3 bases from V and 2 bases from J, with 11 bases in between. The CDR3 totals 15 residues.